These 20 T cell receptor beta chains were all obtained from the same sample, sequenced in a study of blood T cell repertoires in COVID-19. Libraries were prepared by immunoSEQ multiplex PCR; TCRdb keeps only in-frame clonotypes and omits some of them. Of around 260,000 clones listed, approximately 88% were seen once; the top ten hold 0.94%. Material: peripheral blood. The receptors come from a middle-aged woman who had recovered from COVID-19.

The chain recombines TRBV5-6 with TRBJ2-1; maybe TRBD1 (6 bases). Germline CDR1 and CDR2: SGHDT and YYEEEE. Trimming left V 5 bases short and J 7 bases short, with 10 bases between. The length of the CDR3 is 12 residues. For the CDR3, the DNA is TGTGCCAGCAGTTATCAGGGGAATGAGCAGTTCTTC. Translation: CASSYQGNEQFF.

Points on this clone: One junction end disagrees with the germline gene, perhaps due to a read error. This rearrangement joins TRBV28 to TRBJ2-7; D unclear. The CDR3 runs 11 residues. Germline CDR1 MDHEN, CDR2 SYDVKM. The DNA for the CDR3 is TGTGCCAGCAGTTCCCGTCCTGAGGCTTCCTTC. Its translation: CASSSRPEASF.

This chain uses TRBV5-4 with TRBJ2-3; TRBD2 might be the D (5 bases). The V end lost 3 bases, the J end lost 6 bases, and 11 bases lay between the germline ends. The germline CDR1 and CDR2 sequences are SGHNT and YYREEE (reference sequence). The CDR3 is made up of 13 amino acids. CDR3 amino acids: CASSSPEVDTQYF. CDR3 DNA sequence: TGTGCCAGCAGCTCCCCGGAGGTGGATACGCAGTATTTT.

This clone has a single count. The V call is TRBV5-4, the J call TRBJ2-5; 10 positions agree with TRBD2. The CDR3 extends over 17 amino acids. Germline loops: CDR1 SGHNT, CDR2 YYREEE (reference sequence). J was trimmed by 2 bases and V by 0 bases; bases with no gene match: 7. CDR3 loop: CASSLGMTSGSQETQYF. In DNA form, the CDR3 reads TGTGCCAGCAGCTTGGGGATGACTAGCGGGTCACAAGAGACCCAGTACTTC. The full variable domain, completed using reference TRBV5-4 and TRBJ2-5, is ETGVTQSPTHLIKTRGQQVTLRCSSQSGHNTVSWYQQALGQGPQFIFQYYREEENGRGNFPPRFSGLQFPNYSSELNVNALELDDSALYLCASSLGMTSGSQETQYFGPGTRLLVL.

This chain uses TRBV7-2 with TRBJ2-2; 7 bases line up with TRBD2. The CDR3 totals 13 residues. Germline assignment: CDR1 SGHTA and CDR2 FQGNSA. V was pared by 6 bases and J by 6 bases, with 4 bases of the junction left unmatched. The CDR3 DNA reads as TGTGCCAGCAGGCGACTAGCCGCCGGGGAGCTGTTTTTT. Translating it yields CASRRLAAGELFF.

This clone was seen a few times. CDR3 in DNA: TGCGCCAGCAGCCAAGTGGCGGGAGAACGTCTCGAGCAGTACTTC. It encodes CASSQVAGERLEQYF. The chain couples TRBV4-1 to TRBJ2-7; 7 bases agree with TRBD2. The CDR3 has 15 residues. J lost 6 bases, V lost 1 base, and 9 bases had no gene match. Germline CDR1 reads MGHRA; CDR2 reads YSYEKL.

CDR3 sequence: CASSSAGAVYEQYF. CDR3 nucleotide sequence: TGTGCCAGCAGCTCAGCGGGAGCGGTCTACGAGCAGTACTTC. The chain has TRBV5-4 and TRBJ2-7, with TRBD2 identical over 8 bases. Germline CDR1 reads SGHNT; CDR2 reads YYREEE (reference sequence). This CDR3 has 14 residues. The J segment lost 3 bases and the V segment lost 3 bases, leaving 5 bases of the junction unmatched. The entire variable domain, with the rest obtained from reference TRBV5-4 and TRBJ2-7, is as follows: ETGVTQSPTHLIKTRGQQVTLRCSSQSGHNTVSWYQQALGQGPQFIFQYYREEENGRGNFPPRFSGLQFPNYSSELNVNALELDDSALYLCASSSAGAVYEQYFGPGTRLTVT.

J is TRBJ2-3 and V is TRBV2, with D possibly TRBD1 on 6 matching bases. V lost 11 bases and J 3 bases, leaving 15 bases between the germline ends. This CDR3 spans 13 amino acids. The V gene's germline CDR1 is SNHLY and CDR2 FYNNEI. Written as DNA, the CDR3 is TGTGCCGCCGGGACACCGAGGACAGATACGCAGTATTTT. Protein sequence: CAAGTPRTDTQYF. Using reference TRBV2 and TRBJ2-3 for the parts outside the CDR3, the full variable domain is EPEVTQTPSHQVTQMGQEVILRCVPISNHLYFYWYRQILGQKVEFLVSFYNNEISEKSEIFDDQFSVERPDGSNFTLKIRSTKLEDSAMYFCAAGTPRTDTQYFGPGTRLTVL.

The chain has TRBV5-4 and TRBJ2-1; 10 nucleotides line up with TRBD1. The V gene end was trimmed by 6 bases and the J gene end by 1 base; junction bases not matched to a gene: 7. Germline CDR1 reads SGHNT; CDR2 reads YYREEE (reference sequence). The CDR3 consists of 16 residues. The CDR3 loop is CASNSDRGSSYNEQFF. As DNA, the CDR3 is TGTGCCAGCAACTCGGACAGGGGGTCTTCCTACAATGAGCAGTTCTTC.

The chain uses TRBV2 and TRBJ2-7; D possibly corresponds to TRBD2 (6 bases). Trimming cost V 6 bases and J 5 bases, with 20 bases left between them. This CDR3 contains 15 residues. Germline-derived CDR1 and CDR2 are SNHLY and FYNNEI. CDR3 nucleotide sequence: TGTGCCAGCAGGACCTACGGAGGGTTTCTGGACGAGCAGTACTTC. This translates into CASRTYGGFLDEQYF.

The chain combines TRBV11-2 with TRBJ1-6; D is undetermined. The V gene lost 3 bases and the J gene lost 10 bases, with 10 bases spanning the gap. CDR1 is SGHAT, CDR2 FQNNGV, per germline. The CDR3 is 13 amino acids. Here the CDR3 reads CASSLEGDSPLHF. CDR3 nucleotides: TGTGCCAGCAGCTTGGAGGGTGACTCACCCCTCCACTTT.

The chain links TRBV6-5 to TRBJ1-3; no definite D call. Looked up from germline, CDR1 is MNHEY and CDR2 is SVGAGI. V gave up 6 bases and J gave up 3 bases, with 15 bases separating them. The CDR3 runs 15 residues. Here the CDR3 DNA reads TGTGCCAGCAGGCCTCGTCGGGTGGGTGGAAACACCATATATTTT. Encoded protein: CASRPRRVGGNTIYF.

In this sample, this clone turned up once. The chain links TRBV5-1 to TRBJ2-7; maybe TRBD2 (6 bases). Germline V lookup: CDR1 SGHRS, CDR2 YFSETQ. The germline V and J ends were trimmed by 6 bases and 6 bases, with 25 bases remaining between them. The CDR3 is made up of 16 amino acids. The CDR3 loop is CASNGGTDSFRGEQYF. The CDR3 coding sequence is TGCGCCAGCAACGGAGGGACCGACAGCTTCCGAGGCGAGCAGTACTTC. The full variable domain, rest sourced from reference TRBV5-1 and TRBJ2-7, is KAGVTQTPRYLIKTRGQQVTLSCSPISGHRSVSWYQQTPGQGLQFLFEYFSETQRNKGNFPGRFSGRQFSNSRSEMNVSTLELGDSALYLCASNGGTDSFRGEQYFGPGTRLTVT.

V usage is TRBV4-2 and J usage is TRBJ2-7; TRBD1 might be the D (6 bases). This CDR3 contains 17 residues. The germline CDR1 and CDR2 sequences are LGHNA and YNFKEQ. Trimming left V 1 base short and J 6 bases short, with 22 bases between. CDR3 DNA sequence: TGTGCCAGCAGCCAAGGGATGAAGGGGGTGAAGGGCGCCGAGCAGTACTTC. Residues: CASSQGMKGVKGAEQYF.

J is TRBJ2-1 and V is TRBV7-3, with 7 positions matching TRBD1. The CDR3 spans 15 residues. Unmatched junction bases numbered 5, after V lost 5 bases and J lost 1 base. The germline V gene has CDR1 SGHTA and CDR2 FQGTGA. CDR3 loop: CASSPTGVSYNEQFF. The CDR3 region has the DNA TGTGCCAGCAGCCCCACAGGGGTTTCCTACAATGAGCAGTTCTTC.

This chain links TRBV6-2 or TRBV6-3 with TRBJ1-5; D may be TRBD1 (6 bases). Germline V lookup: CDR1 MNHEY, CDR2 SVGEGT. Trimming removed 3 bases at V and 3 bases at J, with 9 bases between. There are 14 residues in the CDR3. The CDR3: CASSYPGANQPQHF. CDR3 in DNA: TGTGCCAGCAGTTATCCAGGGGCCAATCAGCCCCAGCATTTT.

This clone was observed a single time. The chain combines TRBV15 with TRBJ2-7, with 10 bases fitting TRBD1. The CDR3 is 17 amino acids. With 4 bases clipped from V and 2 bases from J, the junction kept 11 bases outside the gene matches. CDR1 and CDR2 from the germline V gene are LNHNV and YYDKDF (reference sequence). The DNA for the CDR3 is TGTGCCACCAGCACCTACGGGACAGGGGTTTTCGCCTACGAGCAGTACTTC. Encoded protein: CATSTYGTGVFAYEQYF. Supplemented by reference TRBV15 and TRBJ2-7, the full variable domain reads DAMVIQNPRYQVTQFGKPVTLSCSQTLNHNVMYWYQQKSSQAPKLLFHYYDKDFNNEADTPDNFQSRRPNTSFCFLDIRSPGLGDTAMYLCATSTYGTGVFAYEQYFGPGTRLTVT.

The J gene is TRBJ2-7, the V gene TRBV5-6, with 7 bases matching TRBD1. The junction had 4 bases not matched to a gene; V was cut back by 1 base and J by 0 bases. This CDR3 comprises 15 residues. CDR1 SGHDT and CDR2 YYEEEE come from the germline V gene. The CDR3 DNA follows: TGTGCCAGCAGCTTGAGACAGGGTAACTCCTACGAGCAGTACTTC. Its protein product is CASSLRQGNSYEQYF.

The chain recombines TRBV4-1 with TRBJ1-1; possible D gene TRBD1, 5 bases. This CDR3 comprises 15 residues. V dropped 1 base and J dropped 3 bases, with 12 bases sitting between them. Germline-derived CDR1 and CDR2 are MGHRA and YSYEKL. This CDR3 is CASSQALGRDTEAFF. CDR3 DNA sequence: TGCGCCAGCAGCCAAGCGCTGGGGCGCGACACTGAAGCTTTCTTT.

The chain is built from TRBV7-8 and TRBJ1-1, with D perhaps TRBD1 (6 bases). Looked up from germline, CDR1 is SGHVS and CDR2 is FQNEAQ. With 4 bases removed from V and 0 bases from J, the gap between germline ends came to 12 bases. This CDR3 is 15 amino acids long. In DNA, the CDR3 is TGTGCCAGCAGCTCCGGGGGGACACTGAACACTGAAGCTTTCTTT. It encodes CASSSGGTLNTEAFF.